One T cell receptor (beta chain) is described in this entry. This CDR3 region has 15 residues. Trimming at V came to 0 bases and at J to 3 bases, leaving 3 bases not matched to a gene. Germline values: CDR1 MNHEY, CDR2 SMNVEV (reference sequence). Individual cDNA molecules were tagged with unique molecular identifiers. TCRdb processed the 5' RACE reads anew with MiXCR; each CDR3 protein has one entry. The table has over 55,000 distinct CDR3 sequences, roughly a tenth seen once. The entry originates in a study of early T cells in non-severe SARS-CoV-2 infection. As for the study in general: Whole-blood bulk RNA, unsorted, was sequenced, and chains were unpaired.

The receptor was isolated from an adult who was a healthcare worker with PCR-confirmed SARS-CoV-2 infection or an uninfected control (not recorded which). The J gene is TRBJ1-1, the V gene TRBV27; 8 nucleotides match TRBD1. Sequenced material: whole blood. CDR3 amino acids: CASSLSWTGYTEAFF. CDR3 nucleotide sequence: TGTGCCAGCAGTTTATCTTGGACAGGGTACACTGAAGCTTTCTTT.